The 29 T cell receptor beta chains presented below share a single source sample, sequenced in a study of radiation and T cells in renal cell carcinoma. Generated by immunoSEQ multiplex PCR, the TCRdb table keeps only in-frame clones and is missing some. The data show some 120,000 clones, 85% to 90% seen once. The sample's time point: blood 2 weeks post-SBRT. The treatment denotes: 15 Gy SBRT to primary tumor, nephrectomy 4 weeks later. Material: blood, obtained from a patient whose treatment included radiotherapy and nephrectomy. The receptors here all came from a woman in her sixties or seventies with renal cell carcinoma.

This chain uses TRBV7-6 with TRBJ1-5; D call uncertain. CDR3 size: 12 residues. In germline, CDR1 is SGHVS, CDR2 FNYEAQ. Trimming pared 3 bases from V and 4 bases from J, leaving 4 bases between. The CDR3 DNA sequence: TGTGCCAGCAGCTTCGTGAATCAGCCCCAGCATTTT. Translated: CASSFVNQPQHF.

This chain links TRBV7-2 with TRBJ1-2; the D is unclear. Looked up from germline, CDR1 is SGHTA and CDR2 is FQGNSA. The V end was cut by 5 bases, the J end by 0 bases, with 19 bases between. This CDR3 contains 17 residues. CDR3 bases: TGTGCCAGCAGCAGAAGAGGCAGCCAGCATGCTAACTATGGCTACACCTTC. Its protein product is CASSRRGSQHANYGYTF.

This clone is a singleton in its sample. This chain links TRBV5-6 with TRBJ1-2, with unresolved D. Trimming shortened V by 4 bases and J by 8 bases, and 18 bases separated the two germline ends. The CDR3 has 14 amino acids. Germline V gene sequence: CDR1 SGHDT, CDR2 YYEEEE. The CDR3 DNA follows: TGTGCCAGCAGCATCCCGGGATCCTCCTTAGGCTACACCTTC. This translates into CASSIPGSSLGYTF. Variable domain in full (rest from reference TRBV5-6 and TRBJ1-2): DAGVTQSPTHLIKTRGQQVTLRCSPKSGHDTVSWYQQALGQGPQFIFQYYEEEERQRGNFPDRFSGHQFPNYSSELNVNALLLGDSALYLCASSIPGSSLGYTFGSGTRLTVV.

The CDR3, as DNA: TGTGCCAGCAGCTCGCACAGGGGGCCGAACACCGGGGAGCTGTTTTTT. Translated: CASSSHRGPNTGELFF. J is TRBJ2-2 and V is TRBV7-3; the match to TRBD1 covers 9 bases. Trimming cost V 4 bases and J 0 bases; bases outside gene matches: 3. The CDR3 contains 16 residues. The germline CDR1 and CDR2 sequences are SGHTA and FQGTGA.

CDR3 protein: CASSNVGGTEAFF. The DNA of the CDR3 is TGCGCCAGCAGTAATGTAGGGGGCACTGAAGCTTTCTTT. This chain uses TRBV5-1 with TRBJ1-1; D is possibly TRBD1 (6 bases). Germline-derived CDR1 and CDR2 are SGHRS and YFSETQ. Trimming left V 5 bases short and J 4 bases short, with 12 bases between. The CDR3 has 13 residues.

The chain joins TRBV18 to TRBJ1-1; D ambiguous. Germline V CDR1 and CDR2: KGHSH, LQKENI. The CDR3 extends over 13 amino acids. V shed 1 base and J shed 7 bases, with 10 bases lying between them. The CDR3 DNA follows: TGTGCCAGCTCACCACGCTTGGCAGATGAAGCTTTCTTT. It yields the protein CASSPRLADEAFF.

V is TRBV19 and J is TRBJ1-4, with 8 nucleotides matching TRBD1. CDR1 is LNHDA and CDR2 is SQIVND in the germline V gene (reference sequence). V dropped 3 bases and J dropped 0; count of bases not matched to a gene: 12. The CDR3 contains 19 residues. CDR3 DNA: TGTGCCAGTAGTATTCCCGCCGGGACAGGTCTAGCAACTAATGAAAAACTGTTTTTT. Translating gives CASSIPAGTGLATNEKLFF.

This sequence joins TRBV5-1 and TRBJ2-2, with D maybe TRBD2 (6 bases). The CDR3 length is 19 residues. The V end lost 4 bases, the J end lost 3 bases, and 25 bases lay between the germline ends. Germline CDR1 reads SGHRS; CDR2 reads YFSETQ. The CDR3 DNA reads as TGCGCCAGCAGCCCAAATAACCCGGGACTCCAATTGGACACCGGGGAGCTGTTTTTT. It specifies CASSPNNPGLQLDTGELFF. The full variable domain, its missing parts supplied by reference TRBV5-1 and TRBJ2-2, is KAGVTQTPRYLIKTRGQQVTLSCSPISGHRSVSWYQQTPGQGLQFLFEYFSETQRNKGNFPGRFSGRQFSNSRSEMNVSTLELGDSALYLCASSPNNPGLQLDTGELFFGEGSRLTVL.

This sequence joins TRBV19 and TRBJ1-4, with TRBD1 as a possible D gene (5 bases). The ends were cut back, 5 bases at V and 5 bases at J, with 15 bases in the middle. This CDR3 has 15 amino acids. The V gene's germline CDR1 is LNHDA and CDR2 SQIVND (reference sequence). This CDR3 reads CASSDGTGLNEKLFF. The CDR3 nucleotides read TGTGCCAGTAGTGACGGGACCGGGCTCAATGAAAAACTGTTTTTT.

The V call is TRBV5-6, the J call TRBJ1-1; 8 nucleotides line up with TRBD1. Per germline, CDR1 SGHDT and CDR2 YYEEEE. Trimming cost V 1 base and J 4 bases; bases outside gene matches: 3. This CDR3 contains 14 residues. The CDR3: CASSLRGTGTEAFF. The DNA for the CDR3 is TGTGCCAGCAGCTTGAGAGGGACAGGCACTGAAGCTTTCTTT.

The chain couples TRBV30 to TRBJ2-3, with 7 bases matching TRBD2. Germline lookup yields CDR1 GTSNPN and CDR2 SVGIG (reference sequence). This CDR3 contains 14 residues. V lost 7 bases, J lost 4 bases, and 11 bases stayed unmatched. CDR3 loop: CASSQRGRSDTQYF. CDR3 coding DNA: TGTGCCTCATCCCAGCGGGGTAGATCAGATACGCAGTATTTT.

The rearrangement uses TRBV19 and TRBJ2-2, with 8 bases aligning to TRBD1. J lost 1 base, V lost 3 bases, and 7 bases had no gene match. The CDR3 extends over 17 amino acids. CDR1 and CDR2 (germline): LNHDA, SQIVND (reference sequence). The CDR3 here is CASSIGSGTGNTGELFF. DNA of the CDR3: TGTGCCAGTAGTATTGGATCCGGGACAGGGAACACCGGGGAGCTGTTTTTT.

The J gene is TRBJ2-1, the V gene TRBV19; tentative D call: TRBD2 (5 bases). The ends were cut back, 6 bases at V and 0 bases at J, with 15 bases in the middle. The CDR3 covers 16 residues. Germline V gives CDR1 LNHDA, CDR2 SQIVND (reference sequence). CDR3 bases: TGTGCCAGTAGATCCTCGGGGATGAGCTCCTACAATGAGCAGTTCTTC. It codes for CASRSSGMSSYNEQFF. Complete variable domain (other parts from reference TRBV19 and TRBJ2-1): DGGITQSPKYLFRKEGQNVTLSCEQNLNHDAMYWYRQDPGQGLRLIYYSQIVNDFQKGDIAEGYSVSREKKESFPLTVTSAQKNPTAFYLCASRSSGMSSYNEQFFGPGTRLTVL.

The chain combines TRBV4-1 with TRBJ1-3; tentative D call: TRBD1 (5 bases). V shed 6 bases and J shed 0 bases, with 12 bases lying between them. Germline CDR1 reads MGHRA; CDR2 reads YSYEKL. The CDR3 length is 15 residues. The CDR3 sequence is CASRRDGGSGNTIYF. The CDR3 bases are TGCGCCAGCAGACGGGACGGAGGCTCTGGAAACACCATATATTTT.

The chain joins TRBV5-1 to TRBJ2-1, with unresolved D. The CDR3 loop spans 15 amino acids. Trimming shortened V by 6 bases and J by 5 bases, and 18 bases separated the two germline ends. Per the germline V gene, CDR1 is SGHRS and CDR2 is YFSETQ. The CDR3 here is CASTRQGPRDNEQFF. In nucleotides, the CDR3 is TGCGCCAGCACCCGCCAAGGACCCCGGGACAATGAGCAGTTCTTC.

The rearrangement links TRBV19 to TRBJ1-5; D may be TRBD1 (5 bases). Deletions cut 5 bases from V and 0 bases from J, with 14 bases between. Looked up from germline, CDR1 is LNHDA and CDR2 is SQIVND (reference sequence). The length of the CDR3 is 16 residues. The CDR3: CASSVRQTNSNQPQHF. The CDR3 DNA follows: TGTGCCAGTAGTGTCCGACAGACTAATAGCAATCAGCCCCAGCATTTT.

About this clone itself: This likely comes from a read error, as the CDR3 has no conserved phenylalanine or tryptophan at its end. The limits of the CDR3 on the DNA are not certain, so only TCRdb's listed CDR3 is given. The rearrangement links TRBV27 to TRBJ2-7; the table assigns TRBD1, which was not confirmed against the DNA. The CDR3 sequence runs 12 residues, both termini included. CDR1 MNHEY and CDR2 SMNVEV come from the germline V gene (reference sequence). The CDR3 protein is CASSMLPGTAVL.

The chain has TRBV5-4 and TRBJ1-2; no firm D call. The CDR3 runs 14 residues. Germline assignment: CDR1 SGHNT and CDR2 YYREEE (reference sequence). With 0 bases removed from V and 0 bases from J, the gap between germline ends came to 6 bases. CDR3 in amino acids: CASSLGTANYGYTF. CDR3 coding DNA: TGTGCCAGCAGCTTGGGGACGGCTAACTATGGCTACACCTTC.

V usage is TRBV19 and J usage is TRBJ2-2; D may be TRBD1 or TRBD2 (6 bases each). The germline gives CDR1 LNHDA, CDR2 SQIVND (reference sequence). Trimming shortened V by 3 bases and J by 1 base, and 9 bases separated the two germline ends. The CDR3 covers 15 residues. In nucleotides, the CDR3 is TGTGCCAGTAGTATCGGGGGCAGGAACACCGGGGAGCTGTTTTTT. Encoded protein: CASSIGGRNTGELFF.

The CDR3 protein is CASSLGSSGNTIYF. DNA of the CDR3: TGTGCCAGCAGCTTAGGCAGCTCTGGAAACACCATATATTTT. The chain uses TRBV11-2 and TRBJ1-3; no reliable D call. The V gene's germline CDR1 is SGHAT and CDR2 FQNNGV. The CDR3 consists of 14 residues. Between the trimmed V and J ends, which lost 1 base and 0 bases, there was a span of 4 bases.

The rearrangement uses TRBV5-1 and TRBJ2-1; a possible D gene is TRBD2 (6 bases). This CDR3 has 11 amino acids. Germline CDR1 is SGHRS and CDR2 is YFSETQ. With 3 bases removed from V and 12 bases from J, the gap between germline ends came to 10 bases. The CDR3: CASSSQRAQFF. CDR3 DNA sequence: TGCGCCAGCAGCTCCCAGCGGGCGCAGTTCTTC.

The rearrangement links TRBV5-4 to TRBJ2-5; 8 nucleotides line up with TRBD2. The germline V gene encodes CDR1 SGHNT and CDR2 YYREEE (reference sequence). The V gene end was trimmed by 3 bases and the J gene end by 1 base; junction bases not matched to a gene: 11. This CDR3 is built from 17 residues. CDR3 loop: CASSSAGKRGSQETQYF. Here the CDR3 DNA reads TGTGCCAGCAGCTCCGCTGGAAAGCGGGGGTCCCAAGAGACCCAGTACTTC.

The chain carries TRBV5-1 and TRBJ1-2, with TRBD1 matching 7 bases. This CDR3 spans 14 amino acids. Trimming at V came to 0 bases and at J to 8 bases, leaving 7 bases not matched to a gene. Germline-derived CDR1 and CDR2 are SGHRS and YFSETQ. CDR3 residues: CASSLEGTATGYTF. The CDR3 DNA sequence: TGCGCCAGCAGCTTGGAAGGGACAGCTACCGGCTACACCTTC.

The rearrangement links TRBV6-5 to TRBJ1-1; perhaps TRBD1 as D (5 bases). In germline, CDR1 is MNHEY, CDR2 SVGAGI. Trimming pared 4 bases from V and 5 bases from J, leaving 20 bases between. The CDR3 is made up of 16 amino acids. CDR3 sequence reads: CASSSRGVLRGTEAFF. In DNA form, the CDR3 reads TGTGCCAGCAGTTCGCGGGGGGTTTTAAGGGGTACTGAAGCTTTCTTT.

The chain uses TRBV18 and TRBJ2-7, with a possible D match to TRBD2 (6 bases). CDR1 and CDR2 (germline): KGHSH, LQKENI. This CDR3 region has 14 residues. Trimming removed 1 base at V and 5 bases at J, with 12 bases between. The chain's CDR3 is CASSPREVGNEQYF. The DNA for the CDR3 is TGTGCCAGCTCACCACGGGAGGTCGGAAACGAGCAGTACTTC.

The J gene is TRBJ2-7, the V gene TRBV18; D could derive from TRBD1 or TRBD2 (5 bases each). CDR1 is KGHSH and CDR2 is LQKENI in the germline V gene. This CDR3 has 17 amino acids. The V gene lost 3 bases and the J gene lost 2 bases, with 20 bases spanning the gap. The CDR3 protein is CASSPNPTGTSAYEQYF. The CDR3 DNA reads as TGTGCCAGCTCACCCAACCCCACCGGGACGTCTGCCTACGAGCAGTACTTC.

The chain is built from TRBV30 and TRBJ1-3; D not resolved. Trimming pared 3 bases from V and 0 bases from J, leaving 6 bases between. CDR1 GTSNPN and CDR2 SVGIG come from the germline V gene (reference sequence). The CDR3 runs to 13 residues. The CDR3 spells CAWRIASGNTIYF. CDR3 nucleotides: TGTGCCTGGAGAATAGCCTCTGGAAACACCATATATTTT.

This clone has only one observation. The J gene is TRBJ2-3, the V gene TRBV7-9, with 13 bases aligning to TRBD2. From germline, CDR1 is SEHNR and CDR2 FQNEAQ (reference sequence). With 2 bases clipped from V and 3 bases from J, the junction kept 2 bases outside the gene matches. The CDR3 has 16 amino acids. CDR3 amino acids: CASSLPGLAGTDTQYF. DNA for the CDR3: TGTGCCAGCAGCTTACCGGGACTAGCGGGAACAGATACGCAGTATTTT.

The chain combines TRBV30 with TRBJ2-7, with TRBD2 identical over 7 bases. Trimming removed 4 bases from V and 3 bases from J; junction bases left unmatched: 6. Germline loops: CDR1 GTSNPN, CDR2 SVGIG (reference sequence). The CDR3 extends over 13 amino acids. CDR3 residues: CAWKNAGVYEQYF. As DNA, the CDR3 is TGTGCCTGGAAAAACGCGGGGGTCTACGAGCAGTACTTC.